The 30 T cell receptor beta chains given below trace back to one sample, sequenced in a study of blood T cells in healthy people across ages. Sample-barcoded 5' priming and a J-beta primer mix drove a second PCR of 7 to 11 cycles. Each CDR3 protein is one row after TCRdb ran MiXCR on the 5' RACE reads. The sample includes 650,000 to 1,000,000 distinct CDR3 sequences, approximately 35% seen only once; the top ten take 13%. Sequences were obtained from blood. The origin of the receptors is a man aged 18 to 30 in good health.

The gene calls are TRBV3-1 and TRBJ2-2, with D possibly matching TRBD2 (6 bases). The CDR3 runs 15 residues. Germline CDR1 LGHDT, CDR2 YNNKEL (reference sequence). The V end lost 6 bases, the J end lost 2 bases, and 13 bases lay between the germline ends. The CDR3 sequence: CASRSGTLNTGELFF. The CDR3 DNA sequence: TGTGCCAGCAGATCCGGGACTCTTAACACCGGGGAGCTGTTTTTT.

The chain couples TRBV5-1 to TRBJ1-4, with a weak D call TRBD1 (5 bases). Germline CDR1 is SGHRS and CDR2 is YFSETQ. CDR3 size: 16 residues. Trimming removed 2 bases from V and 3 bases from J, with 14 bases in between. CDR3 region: CASSFGGLSANEKLFF. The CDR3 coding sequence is TGCGCCAGCAGCTTCGGGGGTCTATCAGCTAATGAAAAACTGTTTTTT.

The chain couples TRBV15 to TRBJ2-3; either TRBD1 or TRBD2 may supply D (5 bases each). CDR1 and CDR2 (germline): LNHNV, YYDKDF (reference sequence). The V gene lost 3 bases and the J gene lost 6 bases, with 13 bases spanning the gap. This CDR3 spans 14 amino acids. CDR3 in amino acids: CATSRRGVSDTQYF. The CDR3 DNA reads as TGTGCCACCAGCAGGCGAGGGGTGTCGGATACGCAGTATTTT.

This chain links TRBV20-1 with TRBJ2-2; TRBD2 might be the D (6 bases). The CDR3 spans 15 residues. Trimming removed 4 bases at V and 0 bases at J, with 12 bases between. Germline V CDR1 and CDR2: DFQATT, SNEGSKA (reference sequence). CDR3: CSANGGVANTGELFF. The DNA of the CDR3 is TGCAGTGCTAACGGCGGGGTCGCGAACACCGGGGAGCTGTTTTTT.

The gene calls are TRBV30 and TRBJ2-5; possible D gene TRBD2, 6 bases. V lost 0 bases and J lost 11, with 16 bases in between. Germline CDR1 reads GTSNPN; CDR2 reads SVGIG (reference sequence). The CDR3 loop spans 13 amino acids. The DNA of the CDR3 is TGTGCCTGGAGTGTAGCCCGAACGGGGGAGCAGTACTTC. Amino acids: CAWSVARTGEQYF.

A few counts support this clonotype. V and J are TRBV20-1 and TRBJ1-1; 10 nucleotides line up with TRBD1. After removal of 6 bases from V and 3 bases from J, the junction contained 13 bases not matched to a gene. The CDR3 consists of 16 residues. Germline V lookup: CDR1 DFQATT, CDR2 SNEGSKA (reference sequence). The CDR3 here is CSAQSYLGTGDTEAFF. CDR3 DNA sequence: TGCAGTGCCCAGAGTTATTTAGGGACAGGGGACACTGAAGCTTTCTTT.

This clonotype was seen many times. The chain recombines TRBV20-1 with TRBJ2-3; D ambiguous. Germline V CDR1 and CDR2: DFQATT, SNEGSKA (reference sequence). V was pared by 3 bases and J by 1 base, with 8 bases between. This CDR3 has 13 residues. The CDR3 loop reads CSARRDGTDTQYF. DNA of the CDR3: TGCAGTGCTAGGAGAGACGGCACAGATACGCAGTATTTT.

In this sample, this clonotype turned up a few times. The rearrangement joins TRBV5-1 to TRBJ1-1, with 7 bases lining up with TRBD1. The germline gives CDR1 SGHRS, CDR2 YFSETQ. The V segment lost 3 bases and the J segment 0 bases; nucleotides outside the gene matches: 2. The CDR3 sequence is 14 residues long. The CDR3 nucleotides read TGCGCCAGCAGCTCAGGACAGGTGAACACTGAAGCTTTCTTT. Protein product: CASSSGQVNTEAFF.

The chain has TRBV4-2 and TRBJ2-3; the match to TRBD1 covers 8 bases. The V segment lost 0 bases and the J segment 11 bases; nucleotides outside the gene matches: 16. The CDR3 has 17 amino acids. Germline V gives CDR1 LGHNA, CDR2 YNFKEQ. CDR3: CASSQDIGTGPFQGQYF. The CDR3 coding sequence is TGTGCCAGCAGCCAAGATATAGGGACAGGACCCTTTCAGGGGCAGTATTTT.

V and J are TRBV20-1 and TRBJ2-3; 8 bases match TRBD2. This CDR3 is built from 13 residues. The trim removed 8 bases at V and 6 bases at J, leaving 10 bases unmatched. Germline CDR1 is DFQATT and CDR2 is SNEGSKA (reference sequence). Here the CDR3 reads CSTPPAGVDTQYF. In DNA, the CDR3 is TGCAGTACGCCCCCAGCGGGGGTCGATACGCAGTATTTT.

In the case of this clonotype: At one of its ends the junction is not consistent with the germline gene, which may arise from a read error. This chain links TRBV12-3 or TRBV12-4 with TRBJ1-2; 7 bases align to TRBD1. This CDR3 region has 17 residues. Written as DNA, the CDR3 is TGTGCCGGCAGTTCGGGGGGCGGGACAGATTTGCTATATGGCTACACCTTC. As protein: CAGSSGGGTDLLYGYTF.

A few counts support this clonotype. CDR3 sequence (DNA): TGTGCCAGCAGCTTAGAGACGTACAGTGAAGCTTTCTTT. It codes for CASSLETYSEAFF. This sequence joins TRBV7-9 and TRBJ1-1; D remains unclear. Germline V gene data show CDR1 as SEHNR and CDR2 as FQNEAQ (reference sequence). Trimming removed 1 base at V and 7 bases at J, with 10 bases between. The CDR3 contains 13 residues.

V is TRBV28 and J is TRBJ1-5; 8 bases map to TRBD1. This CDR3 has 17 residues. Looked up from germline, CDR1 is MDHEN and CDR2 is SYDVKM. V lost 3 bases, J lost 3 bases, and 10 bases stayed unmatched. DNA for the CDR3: TGTGCCAGCAGTTTGACAGGGGTTTTTATTGTCAATCAGCCCCAGCATTTT. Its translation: CASSLTGVFIVNQPQHF.

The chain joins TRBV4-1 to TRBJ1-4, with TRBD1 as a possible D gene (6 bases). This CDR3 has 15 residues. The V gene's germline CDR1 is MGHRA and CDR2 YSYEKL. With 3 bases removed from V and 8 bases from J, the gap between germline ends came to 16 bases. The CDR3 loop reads CASSQVWDMGEKLFF. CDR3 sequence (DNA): TGCGCCAGCAGCCAGGTCTGGGACATGGGGGAAAAACTGTTTTTT.

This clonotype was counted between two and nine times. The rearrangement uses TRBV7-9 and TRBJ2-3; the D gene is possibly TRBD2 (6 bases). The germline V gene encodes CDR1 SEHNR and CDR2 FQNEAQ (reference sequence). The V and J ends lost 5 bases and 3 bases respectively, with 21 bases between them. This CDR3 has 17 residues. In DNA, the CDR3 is TGTGCCAGCAGCCCGGGGGACCCGCCGGACCCTACAGATACGCAGTATTTT. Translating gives CASSPGDPPDPTDTQYF.

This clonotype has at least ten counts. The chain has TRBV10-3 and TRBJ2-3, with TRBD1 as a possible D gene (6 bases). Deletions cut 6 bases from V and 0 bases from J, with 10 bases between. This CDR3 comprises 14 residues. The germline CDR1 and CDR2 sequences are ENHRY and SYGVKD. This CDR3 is CAISYRVSTDTQYF. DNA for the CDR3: TGTGCCATCAGCTACAGGGTTAGCACAGATACGCAGTATTTT.

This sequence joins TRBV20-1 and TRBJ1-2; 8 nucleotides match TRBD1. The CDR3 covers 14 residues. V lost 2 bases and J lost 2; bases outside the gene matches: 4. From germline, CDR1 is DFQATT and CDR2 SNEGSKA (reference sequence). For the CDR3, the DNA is TGCAGTGCTAGACCTCCAGGGGGCAACTATGGCTACACCTTC. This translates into CSARPPGGNYGYTF.

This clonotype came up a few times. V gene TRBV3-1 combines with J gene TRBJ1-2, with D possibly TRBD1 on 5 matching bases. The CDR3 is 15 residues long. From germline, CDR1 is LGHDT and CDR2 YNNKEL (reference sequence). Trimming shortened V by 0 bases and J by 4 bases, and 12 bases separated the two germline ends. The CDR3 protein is CASSQEAGTGYGYTF. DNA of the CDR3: TGTGCCAGCAGCCAAGAGGCAGGGACGGGCTATGGCTACACCTTC. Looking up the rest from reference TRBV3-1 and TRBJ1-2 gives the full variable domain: DTAVSQTPKYLVTQMGNDKSIKCEQNLGHDTMYWYKQDSKKFLKIMFSYNNKELIINETVPNRFSPKSPDKAHLNLHINSLELGDSAVYFCASSQEAGTGYGYTFGSGTRLTVV.

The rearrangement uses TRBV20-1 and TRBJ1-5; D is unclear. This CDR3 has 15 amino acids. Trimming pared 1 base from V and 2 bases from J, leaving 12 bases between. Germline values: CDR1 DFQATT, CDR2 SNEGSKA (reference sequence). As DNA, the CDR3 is TGCAGTGCTAGAGGGGAGGGTGGGCGCAATCAGCCCCAGCATTTT. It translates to CSARGEGGRNQPQHF.

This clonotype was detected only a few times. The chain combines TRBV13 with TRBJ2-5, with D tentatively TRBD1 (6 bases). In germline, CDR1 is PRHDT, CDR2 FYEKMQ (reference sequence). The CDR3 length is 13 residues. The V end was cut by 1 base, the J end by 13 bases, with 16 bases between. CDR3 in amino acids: CASSLERPWGPYF. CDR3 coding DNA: TGTGCCAGCAGCTTAGAAAGGCCGTGGGGGCCGTACTTC.

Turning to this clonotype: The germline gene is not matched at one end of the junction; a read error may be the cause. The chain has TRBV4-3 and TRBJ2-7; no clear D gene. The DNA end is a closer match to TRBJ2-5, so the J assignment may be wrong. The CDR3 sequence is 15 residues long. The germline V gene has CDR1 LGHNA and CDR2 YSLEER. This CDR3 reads CASSQDLGRQGTQYF. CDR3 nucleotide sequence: TGCGCCAGCAGCCAAGACCTGGGTAGACAAGGGACCCAGTACTTC.

CDR3 bases: TGTGCCAGCCGGTCCCGGGGGGCCTATAATTCACCCCTCCACTTT. Translating gives CASRSRGAYNSPLHF. V and J are TRBV27 and TRBJ1-6; weak D call: TRBD1 (5 bases). The germline V gene encodes CDR1 MNHEY and CDR2 SMNVEV (reference sequence). The ends were cut back, 8 bases at V and 2 bases at J, with 13 bases in the middle. There are 15 residues in the CDR3.

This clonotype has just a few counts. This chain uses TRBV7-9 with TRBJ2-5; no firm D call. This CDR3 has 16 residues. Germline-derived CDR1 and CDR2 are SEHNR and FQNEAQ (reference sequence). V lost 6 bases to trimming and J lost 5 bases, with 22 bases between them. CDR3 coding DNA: TGTGCCAGCAGTCGCGCTGTGGTGGGGATATGGGAGACCCAGTACTTC. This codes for CASSRAVVGIWETQYF.

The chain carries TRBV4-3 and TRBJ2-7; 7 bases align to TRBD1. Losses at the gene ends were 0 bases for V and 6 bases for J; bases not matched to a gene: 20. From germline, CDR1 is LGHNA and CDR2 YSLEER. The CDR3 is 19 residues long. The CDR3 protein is CASSQDPARPGQIPLEQYF. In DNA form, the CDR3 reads TGCGCCAGCAGCCAAGACCCAGCGCGTCCGGGACAGATCCCCCTCGAGCAGTACTTC.

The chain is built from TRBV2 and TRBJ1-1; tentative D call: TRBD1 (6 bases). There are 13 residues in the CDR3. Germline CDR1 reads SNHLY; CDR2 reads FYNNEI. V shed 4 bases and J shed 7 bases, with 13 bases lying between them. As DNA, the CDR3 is TGTGCCAGCAGTGGGAAAACAGGGCGTGAAGCTTTCTTT. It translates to CASSGKTGREAFF.

CDR3 DNA sequence: TGCAGTGCTGCCCGAGGACAGGGGGCCTATGGCTACACCTTC. Translating gives CSAARGQGAYGYTF. The genes are TRBV20-1 and TRBJ1-2, with TRBD1 identical over 11 bases. The trim removed 5 bases at V and 4 bases at J, leaving 6 bases unmatched. Germline values: CDR1 DFQATT, CDR2 SNEGSKA (reference sequence). This CDR3 region has 14 residues.

The CDR3 sequence: CASSPQGLQYEQYF. The CDR3 nucleotides are TGTGCCAGCAGCCCCCAGGGGCTCCAGTACGAGCAGTACTTC. This rearrangement joins TRBV9 to TRBJ2-7; possibly TRBD1 for D (6 bases). Deletions cut 4 bases from V and 4 bases from J, with 15 bases between. The CDR3 consists of 14 residues. CDR1 and CDR2 (germline): SGDLS, YYNGEE.

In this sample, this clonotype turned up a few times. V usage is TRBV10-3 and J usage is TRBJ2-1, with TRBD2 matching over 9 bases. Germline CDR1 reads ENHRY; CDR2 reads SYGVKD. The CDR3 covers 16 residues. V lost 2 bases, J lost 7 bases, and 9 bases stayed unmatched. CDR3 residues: CAISENLSGGWNEQFF. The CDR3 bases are TGTGCCATCAGTGAGAACCTTAGCGGGGGTTGGAATGAGCAGTTCTTC.

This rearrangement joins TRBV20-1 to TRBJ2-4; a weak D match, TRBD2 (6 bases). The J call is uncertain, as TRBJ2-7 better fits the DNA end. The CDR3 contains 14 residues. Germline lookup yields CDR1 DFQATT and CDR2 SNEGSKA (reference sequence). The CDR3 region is CSATREESPYEQYF. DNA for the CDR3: TGCAGTGCTACGAGGGAGGAGTCCCCCTACGAGCAGTACTTC.

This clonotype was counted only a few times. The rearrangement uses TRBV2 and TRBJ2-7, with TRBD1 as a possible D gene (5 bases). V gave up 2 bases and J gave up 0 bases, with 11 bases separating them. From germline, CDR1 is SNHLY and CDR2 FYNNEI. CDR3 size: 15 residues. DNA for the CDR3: TGTGCCAGCAGTGAACCCGACAGTTACTCCTACGAGCAGTACTTC. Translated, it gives CASSEPDSYSYEQYF.